A single sample is the source of the 30 T cell receptor beta chains below, sequenced in a study of OX40 agonist ivuxolimab in advanced cancers. The library relied on the immunoSEQ multiplex PCR assay. TCRdb took over this immuneACCESS table, retaining in-frame rearrangements with V and J assigned. Such tables are incomplete; in checked studies, under half of the missing clones stem from an unresolved V gene, and the remainder is unexplained. The sample has roughly 18,000 clones on record, 70% to 90% of them singletons. The ten largest clonotypes hold 60% to 80% of the sample. Sequencing was performed on CD4+ or CD8+ T cells sorted from blood, taken in a trial of the OX40 agonist ivuxolimab. The source of these receptors is an adult with an advanced solid tumor such as melanoma, head and neck, liver or kidney cancer.

In nucleotides, the CDR3 is TGTGCCAGTAGTGACAGCGGCTATGGCTACACCTTC. It encodes CASSDSGYGYTF. The chain carries TRBV19 and TRBJ1-2, with D maybe TRBD1 (5 bases). There are 12 residues in the CDR3. Germline-derived CDR1 and CDR2 are LNHDA and SQIVND (reference sequence). V was clipped by 5 bases and J by 4 bases, with 8 bases between them.

The chain couples TRBV30 to TRBJ2-1, with a weak D call TRBD2 (6 bases). The CDR3 has 13 amino acids. CDR1 is GTSNPN, CDR2 SVGIG, per germline (reference sequence). V dropped 8 bases and J dropped 6 bases, with 17 bases sitting between them. The DNA for the CDR3 is TGTGCCGCCGGCGGTCCGGGAGCCAATGAGCAGTTCTTC. It specifies CAAGGPGANEQFF.

The CDR3 DNA follows: TGTGCCAGCAGTTCCCCCCCGGGACTAGCGGGAAAAAAGGAGCAGTACTTC. Protein: CASSSPPGLAGKKEQYF. The chain has TRBV28 and TRBJ2-7; 13 nucleotides agree with TRBD2. The CDR3 loop spans 17 amino acids. V lost 4 bases to trimming and J lost 7 bases; unmatched junction nucleotides: 13. Looked up from germline, CDR1 is MDHEN and CDR2 is SYDVKM.

V gene TRBV27 combines with J gene TRBJ1-5; the D is unclear. Per the germline V gene, CDR1 is MNHEY and CDR2 is SMNVEV (reference sequence). The ends were cut back, 3 bases at V and 0 bases at J, with 12 bases in the middle. The CDR3 totals 16 residues. CDR3 DNA sequence: TGTGCCAGCAGTTTGGGCGGAGTATATAGCAATCAGCCCCAGCATTTT. It yields the protein CASSLGGVYSNQPQHF.

The chain carries TRBV5-4 and TRBJ1-2; D gene unclear. The germline gives CDR1 SGHNT, CDR2 YYREEE (reference sequence). This CDR3 region has 13 residues. Trimming left V 7 bases short and J 2 bases short, with 12 bases between. The CDR3 reads CASAPGSNYGYTF. The CDR3 bases are TGTGCCAGCGCGCCGGGGTCAAACTATGGCTACACCTTC. Full variable domain (missing parts from reference TRBV5-4 and TRBJ1-2): ETGVTQSPTHLIKTRGQQVTLRCSSQSGHNTVSWYQQALGQGPQFIFQYYREEENGRGNFPPRFSGLQFPNYSSELNVNALELDDSALYLCASAPGSNYGYTFGSGTRLTVV.

The chain uses TRBV7-9 and TRBJ2-7; either TRBD1 or TRBD2 may fit D (5 bases each). The V and J ends lost 10 bases and 0 bases respectively, with 22 bases between them. This CDR3 is 16 amino acids long. The germline CDR1 and CDR2 sequences are SEHNR and FQNEAQ (reference sequence). CDR3 in DNA: TGTGCCACTTCTTCCCTGGGGGACGGTACCTCCTACGAGCAGTACTTC. Protein sequence: CATSSLGDGTSYEQYF. Supplemented by reference TRBV7-9 and TRBJ2-7, the full variable domain reads DTGVSQNPRHKITKRGQNVTFRCDPISEHNRLYWYRQTLGQGPEFLTYFQNEAQLEKSRLLSDRFSAERPKGSFSTLEIQRTEQGDSAMYLCATSSLGDGTSYEQYFGPGTRLTVT.

The chain is built from TRBV27 and TRBJ2-6; 7 positions agree with TRBD2. Germline lookup yields CDR1 MNHEY and CDR2 SMNVEV (reference sequence). The CDR3 contains 18 residues. V dropped 4 bases and J dropped 0; count of bases not matched to a gene: 9. CDR3 in amino acids: CASSSSLAVNSGANVLTF. The CDR3 DNA sequence: TGTGCCAGCAGTTCATCCCTAGCGGTAAACTCTGGGGCCAACGTCCTGACTTTC.

The chain has TRBV7-6 and TRBJ2-1; TRBD1 is a possible D gene (6 bases). Trimming pared 0 bases from V and 0 bases from J, leaving 12 bases between. Germline V gene lookup returns CDR1 SGHVS and CDR2 FNYEAQ. This CDR3 spans 17 amino acids. The CDR3 sequence is CASSLATGWSSYNEQFF. The CDR3 DNA is TGTGCCAGCAGCTTAGCCACAGGGTGGAGCTCCTACAATGAGCAGTTCTTC.

This sequence joins TRBV6-1 and TRBJ1-1; D is uncertain. This CDR3 region has 13 residues. Trimming took 4 bases from V and 1 from J, leaving 7 bases between them. Germline assignment: CDR1 MNHNS and CDR2 SASEGT. The CDR3, as DNA: TGTGCCAGCAGTGTGGACGGGAACACTGAAGCTTTCTTT. Residues: CASSVDGNTEAFF.

The V gene is TRBV29-1, the J gene TRBJ2-7, with D tentatively TRBD1 or TRBD2 (6 bases each). The V gene lost 6 bases and the J gene lost 1 base, with 16 bases spanning the gap. The CDR3 loop spans 14 amino acids. From germline, CDR1 is SQVTM and CDR2 ANQGSEA. CDR3 bases: TGCAGCGTGGTGGGTAGAGGGGGGTCCTACGAGCAGTACTTC. Its translation is CSVVGRGGSYEQYF.

This clone was picked up one time. The chain has TRBV7-6 and TRBJ2-7, with 8 nucleotides matching TRBD2. The junction had 9 bases not matched to a gene; V was cut back by 5 bases and J by 6 bases. CDR1 is SGHVS and CDR2 is FNYEAQ in the germline V gene. The CDR3 length is 14 residues. The CDR3 nucleotides read TGTGCCAGCAGCCCTTCGGGGGGGCCCCGCGAGCAGTACTTC. Translation: CASSPSGGPREQYF.

This clone has just one count. The chain joins TRBV28 to TRBJ2-7; 7 nucleotides line up with TRBD2. Per germline, CDR1 MDHEN and CDR2 SYDVKM. V shed 6 bases and J 4 bases; nucleotides not matched to a gene: 9. The CDR3 consists of 14 residues. For the CDR3, the DNA is TGTGCCAGCAGCCCCGGGGTAGCGGGTTACGAGCAGTACTTC. This gives the protein CASSPGVAGYEQYF.

This clone was detected only once. The rearrangement links TRBV4-1 to TRBJ2-7; D ambiguous. The germline V gene has CDR1 MGHRA and CDR2 YSYEKL. Trimming took off 0 bases at V and 2 bases at J, with 14 bases between the two ends. The CDR3 is made up of 16 amino acids. The CDR3 spells CASSQDRPDPAYEQYF. The CDR3 DNA reads as TGCGCCAGCAGCCAAGACAGGCCGGATCCCGCCTACGAGCAGTACTTC.

The chain couples TRBV5-4 to TRBJ2-3; no clear D gene. The CDR3 runs 14 residues. The V gene lost 1 base and the J gene lost 0 bases, with 6 bases spanning the gap. The germline gives CDR1 SGHNT, CDR2 YYREEE (reference sequence). CDR3 DNA: TGTGCCAGCAGCTTGAAAGTAAGCACAGATACGCAGTATTTT. Protein product: CASSLKVSTDTQYF.

The chain uses TRBV13 and TRBJ2-1; 9 bases fit TRBD1. The CDR3 length is 15 residues. Germline-derived CDR1 and CDR2 are PRHDT and FYEKMQ (reference sequence). With V trimmed by 5 bases and J by 0 bases, 2 bases remained unmatched. DNA of the CDR3: TGTGCCAGCAGCGGACAGGGGAACTCCTACAATGAGCAGTTCTTC. Protein: CASSGQGNSYNEQFF.

The genes are TRBV27 and TRBJ2-7; 10 nucleotides match TRBD2. Germline V CDR1 and CDR2: MNHEY, SMNVEV (reference sequence). J gave up 5 bases and V 6 bases, and 13 bases lay outside the gene matches. The CDR3 is 16 residues long. CDR3 nucleotide sequence: TGTGCCAGCAGGCCACTCCTAGCGGGAGCTTCGGACGAGCAGTACTTC. It yields the protein CASRPLLAGASDEQYF.

The V call is TRBV10-3, the J call TRBJ1-2; no reliable D call. Trimming stripped 0 bases from V and 6 bases from J, with 5 bases between. CDR1 is ENHRY and CDR2 is SYGVKD in the germline V gene. The CDR3 has 12 residues. Here the CDR3 DNA reads TGTGCCATCAGTGAGTCAGGGAATGGCTACACCTTC. Residues: CAISESGNGYTF.

The chain joins TRBV7-8 to TRBJ2-1; 14 bases match TRBD2. The V and J ends lost 4 bases and 8 bases, in that order; junction bases with no gene match: 13. The CDR3 totals 18 residues. Germline lookup yields CDR1 SGHVS and CDR2 FQNEAQ. The CDR3 here is CASSSTGTSGRGVDEQFF. Written as DNA, the CDR3 is TGTGCCAGCAGCTCGACAGGGACTAGCGGGAGAGGTGTGGATGAGCAGTTCTTC.

The gene calls are TRBV19 and TRBJ1-1; the D gene is possibly TRBD1 (5 bases). The V end was cut by 3 bases, the J end by 7 bases, with 9 bases between. Germline V CDR1 and CDR2: LNHDA, SQIVND (reference sequence). The CDR3 loop spans 12 amino acids. DNA for the CDR3: TGTGCCAGTAGTATGCAGGGCAATGAAGCTTTCTTT. It codes for CASSMQGNEAFF.

The chain joins TRBV5-1 to TRBJ2-1; D gene uncertain. This CDR3 is built from 15 residues. The germline CDR1 and CDR2 sequences are SGHRS and YFSETQ. V lost 1 base, J lost 0 bases, and 8 bases lay in between. The CDR3 spells CASSLYGDSYNEQFF. As DNA, the CDR3 is TGCGCCAGCAGCTTGTATGGGGACTCCTACAATGAGCAGTTCTTC. Using reference TRBV5-1 and TRBJ2-1 for the parts outside the CDR3, the full variable domain is KAGVTQTPRYLIKTRGQQVTLSCSPISGHRSVSWYQQTPGQGLQFLFEYFSETQRNKGNFPGRFSGRQFSNSRSEMNVSTLELGDSALYLCASSLYGDSYNEQFFGPGTRLTVL.

The chain is built from TRBV7-3 and TRBJ2-3; D not certain. The CDR3 consists of 13 residues. The germline V and J ends were trimmed by 5 bases and 0 bases, with 6 bases remaining between them. The germline V gene encodes CDR1 SGHTA and CDR2 FQGTGA. CDR3 amino acids: CASSPPSTDTQYF. In DNA, the CDR3 is TGTGCCAGCAGCCCCCCTAGCACAGATACGCAGTATTTT.

The chain combines TRBV6-1 with TRBJ1-4, with 7 bases fitting TRBD1. V trimming: 3 bases; J trimming: 5 bases; junction bases outside the gene matches: 3. There are 14 residues in the CDR3. Germline values: CDR1 MNHNS, CDR2 SASEGT. DNA for the CDR3: TGTGCCAGCAGTGAGGGCAGGGGGAATGAAAAACTGTTTTTT. It encodes CASSEGRGNEKLFF.

This chain joins TRBV27 and TRBJ2-7; D is uncertain. Germline V gives CDR1 MNHEY, CDR2 SMNVEV (reference sequence). Trimming shortened V by 2 bases and J by 3 bases, and 8 bases separated the two germline ends. The CDR3 sequence is 13 residues long. The CDR3 loop is CASSLGPLYEQYF. The CDR3 DNA follows: TGTGCCAGCAGTTTAGGCCCCCTCTACGAGCAGTACTTC.

This clone appeared once. The V and J genes are TRBV7-9 and TRBJ2-1; D assignment may be TRBD1 or TRBD2 (5 bases each). The V and J ends lost 4 bases and 5 bases respectively, with 15 bases between them. Germline values: CDR1 SEHNR, CDR2 FQNEAQ (reference sequence). The CDR3 is 15 residues long. CDR3 nucleotide sequence: TGTGCCAGCAGCTCTCCCGGGACCGGTGACAATGAGCAGTTCTTC. Protein sequence: CASSSPGTGDNEQFF.

The chain employs TRBV30 and TRBJ2-1, with 7 bases matching TRBD1. The junction had 11 bases not matched to a gene; V was cut back by 3 bases and J by 6 bases. From germline, CDR1 is GTSNPN and CDR2 SVGIG (reference sequence). The CDR3 is 15 amino acids. CDR3 in amino acids: CAWRAPDRSFNEQFF. DNA for the CDR3: TGTGCCTGGAGAGCACCGGACAGGTCTTTCAATGAGCAGTTCTTC.

V usage is TRBV15 and J usage is TRBJ2-5, with 8 bases matching TRBD1. TRBJ2-7 explains the end of the DNA better; the J call may be wrong. The CDR3 sequence is 16 residues long. CDR1 and CDR2 from the germline V gene are LNHNV and YYDKDF (reference sequence). The CDR3 loop is CATSRAGQGRNYEQYF. The CDR3 bases are TGTGCCACCAGCAGGGCCGGACAGGGTAGAAACTACGAGCAGTACTTC.

The chain uses TRBV7-9 and TRBJ1-5; no clear D gene. V lost 1 base and J lost 7, with 5 bases in between. Looked up from germline, CDR1 is SEHNR and CDR2 is FQNEAQ (reference sequence). The CDR3 is made up of 12 amino acids. CDR3 loop: CASSLGTQPQHF. CDR3 DNA sequence: TGTGCCAGCAGCTTAGGGACCCAGCCCCAGCATTTT.

This chain uses TRBV7-9 with TRBJ2-7; D gene unclear. CDR3 length: 12 residues. CDR1 is SEHNR, CDR2 FQNEAQ, per germline (reference sequence). With 3 bases removed from V and 5 bases from J, the gap between germline ends came to 8 bases. CDR3 sequence: CASSFEYHEQYF. The CDR3 DNA sequence: TGTGCCAGCAGCTTCGAATACCACGAGCAGTACTTC.

The chain recombines TRBV29-1 with TRBJ2-1, with 13 bases that match TRBD2. Losses at the gene ends were 3 bases for V and 4 bases for J; bases not matched to a gene: 6. The germline V gene has CDR1 SQVTM and CDR2 ANQGSEA. The CDR3 is 16 residues long. The CDR3 sequence is CSVEGGTSGDYNEQFF. The CDR3 nucleotides are TGCAGCGTTGAGGGTGGGACTAGCGGGGATTACAATGAGCAGTTCTTC.

This rearrangement joins TRBV10-2 to TRBJ2-3, with D possibly matching TRBD1 (5 bases). CDR1 and CDR2 (germline): WSHSY, SAAADI. This CDR3 region has 14 residues. V was clipped by 2 bases and J by 0 bases, with 6 bases between them. The CDR3 loop is CASSEGHSTDTQYF. Here the CDR3 DNA reads TGCGCCAGCAGTGAGGGACATAGCACAGATACGCAGTATTTT.